This T cell receptor beta chain was recorded in a study of T cell responses to AZD1222 COVID-19 vaccine. The table came from immunoSEQ multiplex PCR; TCRdb's copy has only in-frame clones and leaves some out. The sample lists 95,000 to 100,000 clones, 65% to 85% occurring once. V was cut by 5 bases and J by 7 bases, with 8 bases left in between. Germline V gives CDR1 SNHLY, CDR2 FYNNEI. The CDR3 runs 11 residues. V and J are TRBV2 and TRBJ1-2, with D possibly TRBD1 on 5 matching bases. The receptor comes from an adult who received the AZD1222 COVID-19 vaccine. This specimen consisted of peripheral blood, obtained 28 days after the second AZD1222 dose. The CDR3 here is CASSLGGGYTF. In DNA, the CDR3 is TGTGCCAGCAGTCTGGGGGGTGGCTACACCTTC.